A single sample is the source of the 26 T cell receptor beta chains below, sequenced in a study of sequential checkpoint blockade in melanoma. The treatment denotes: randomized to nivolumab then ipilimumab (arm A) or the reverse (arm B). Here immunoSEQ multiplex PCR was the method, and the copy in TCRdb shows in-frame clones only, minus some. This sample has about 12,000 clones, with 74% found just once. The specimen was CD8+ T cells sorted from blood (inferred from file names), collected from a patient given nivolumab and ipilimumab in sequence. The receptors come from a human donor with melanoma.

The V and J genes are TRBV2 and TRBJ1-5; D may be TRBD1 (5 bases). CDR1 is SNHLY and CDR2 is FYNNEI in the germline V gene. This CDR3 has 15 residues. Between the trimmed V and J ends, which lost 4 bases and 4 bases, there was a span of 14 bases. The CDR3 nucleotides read TGTGCCAGCAGTGGGGTAAGGCAGGGTAATCAGCCCCAGCATTTT. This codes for CASSGVRQGNQPQHF.

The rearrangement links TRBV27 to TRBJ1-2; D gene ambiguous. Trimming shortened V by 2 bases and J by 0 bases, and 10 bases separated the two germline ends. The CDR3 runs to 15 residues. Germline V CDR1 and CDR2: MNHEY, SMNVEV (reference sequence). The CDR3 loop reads CASSLMFSANYGYTF. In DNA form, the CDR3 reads TGTGCCAGCAGTTTAATGTTTTCTGCTAACTATGGCTACACCTTC.

The CDR3 protein is CASTPLAGALPGGANVLTF. The CDR3 coding sequence is TGTGCCAGCACCCCCTTAGCGGGAGCCCTCCCGGGGGGGGCCAACGTCCTGACTTTC. This sequence joins TRBV7-9 and TRBJ2-6, with 9 bases identical to TRBD2. The ends lost 7 bases at V and 4 bases at J; junction bases unmatched: 17. Germline V gene lookup returns CDR1 SEHNR and CDR2 FQNEAQ (reference sequence). The CDR3 extends over 19 amino acids.

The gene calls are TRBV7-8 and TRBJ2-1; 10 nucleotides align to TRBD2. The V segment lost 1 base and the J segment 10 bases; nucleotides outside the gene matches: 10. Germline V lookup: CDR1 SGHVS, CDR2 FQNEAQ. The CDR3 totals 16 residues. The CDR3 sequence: CASSLGASGRAGEQFF. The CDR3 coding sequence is TGTGCCAGCAGCTTAGGGGCCAGCGGGAGGGCGGGGGAGCAGTTCTTC.

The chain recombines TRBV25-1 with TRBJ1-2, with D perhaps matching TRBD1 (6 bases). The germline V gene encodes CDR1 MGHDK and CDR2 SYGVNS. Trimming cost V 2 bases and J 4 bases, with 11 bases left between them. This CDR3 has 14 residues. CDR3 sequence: CASSEQGIGYGYTF. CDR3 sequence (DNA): TGTGCCAGCAGTGAACAGGGGATCGGCTATGGCTACACCTTC.

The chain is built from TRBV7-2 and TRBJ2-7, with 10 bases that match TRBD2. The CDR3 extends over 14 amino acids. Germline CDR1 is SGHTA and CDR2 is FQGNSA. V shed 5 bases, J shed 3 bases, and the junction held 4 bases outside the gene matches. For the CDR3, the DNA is TGTGCCAGCAGCCCTTCTAGCGGGAGCTACGAGCAGTACTTC. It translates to CASSPSSGSYEQYF.

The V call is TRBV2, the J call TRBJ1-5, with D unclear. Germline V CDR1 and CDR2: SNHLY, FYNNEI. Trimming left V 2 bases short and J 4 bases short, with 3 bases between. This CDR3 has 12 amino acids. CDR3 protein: CASSEPNQPQHF. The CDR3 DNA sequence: TGTGCCAGCAGTGAACCAAATCAGCCCCAGCATTTT.

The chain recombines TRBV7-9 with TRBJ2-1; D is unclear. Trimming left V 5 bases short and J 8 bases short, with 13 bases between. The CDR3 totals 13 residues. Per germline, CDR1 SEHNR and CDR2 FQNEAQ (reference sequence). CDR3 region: CASSLTSTDEQFF. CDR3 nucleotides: TGTGCCAGCAGCCTTACCAGTACCGATGAGCAGTTCTTC.

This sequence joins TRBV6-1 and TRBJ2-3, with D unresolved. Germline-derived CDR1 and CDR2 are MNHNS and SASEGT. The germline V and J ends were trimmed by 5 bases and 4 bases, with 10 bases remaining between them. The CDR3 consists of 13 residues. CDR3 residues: CASSPMGSDTQYF. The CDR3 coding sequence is TGTGCCAGCAGTCCCATGGGCTCAGATACGCAGTATTTT.

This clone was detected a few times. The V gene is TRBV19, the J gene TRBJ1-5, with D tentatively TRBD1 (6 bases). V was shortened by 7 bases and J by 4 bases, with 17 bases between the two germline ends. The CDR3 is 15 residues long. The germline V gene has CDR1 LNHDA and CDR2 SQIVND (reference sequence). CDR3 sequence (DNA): TGTGCCAGTATAGGGGGAGAGGAGAGAAATCAGCCCCAGCATTTT. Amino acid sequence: CASIGGEERNQPQHF.

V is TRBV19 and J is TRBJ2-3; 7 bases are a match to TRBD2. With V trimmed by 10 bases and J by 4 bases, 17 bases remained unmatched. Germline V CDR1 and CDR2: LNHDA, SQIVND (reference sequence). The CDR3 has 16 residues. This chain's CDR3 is CATSSGGLPSADTQYF. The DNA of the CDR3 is TGTGCCACCTCCTCGGGAGGACTACCTAGCGCAGATACGCAGTATTTT.

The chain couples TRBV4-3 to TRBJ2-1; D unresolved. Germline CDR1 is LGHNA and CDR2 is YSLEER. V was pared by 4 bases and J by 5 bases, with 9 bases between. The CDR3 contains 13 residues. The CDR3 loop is CASSPTRNNEQFF. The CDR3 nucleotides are TGCGCCAGCAGCCCGACTCGAAACAATGAGCAGTTCTTC.

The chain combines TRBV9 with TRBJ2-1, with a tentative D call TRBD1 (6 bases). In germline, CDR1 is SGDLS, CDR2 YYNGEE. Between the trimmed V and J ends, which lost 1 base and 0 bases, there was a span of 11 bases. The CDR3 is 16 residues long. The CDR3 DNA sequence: TGTGCCAGCAGCGTATCAAGGGGGAGCTCCTACAATGAGCAGTTCTTC. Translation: CASSVSRGSSYNEQFF.

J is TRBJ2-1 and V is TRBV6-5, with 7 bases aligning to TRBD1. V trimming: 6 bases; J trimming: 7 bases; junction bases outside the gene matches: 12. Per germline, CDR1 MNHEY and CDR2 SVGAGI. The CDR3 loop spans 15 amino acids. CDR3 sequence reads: CASRLDRDHWNEQFF. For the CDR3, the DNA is TGTGCCAGCAGACTAGACAGGGACCATTGGAATGAGCAGTTCTTC.

DNA for the CDR3: TGCGCCAGCAGCCAAAACTATTTAGAAGAGACCCAGTACTTC. Its translation: CASSQNYLEETQYF. V usage is TRBV4-1 and J usage is TRBJ2-5; D is undetermined. CDR3 length equals 14 residues. Per the germline V gene, CDR1 is MGHRA and CDR2 is YSYEKL. Trimming cost V 2 bases and J 3 bases, with 10 bases left between them.

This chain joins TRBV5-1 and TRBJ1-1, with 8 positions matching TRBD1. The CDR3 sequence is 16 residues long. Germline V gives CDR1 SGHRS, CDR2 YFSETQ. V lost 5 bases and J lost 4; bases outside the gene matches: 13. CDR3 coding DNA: TGCGCCAGCAGTTCCCCGGGGCAGGGGGCGATCACTGAAGCTTTCTTT. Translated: CASSSPGQGAITEAFF.

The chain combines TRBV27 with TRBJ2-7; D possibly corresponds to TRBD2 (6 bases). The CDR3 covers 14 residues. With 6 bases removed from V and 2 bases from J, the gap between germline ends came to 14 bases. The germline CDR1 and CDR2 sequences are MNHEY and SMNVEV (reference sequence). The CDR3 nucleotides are TGTGCCAGCAGCCTCGGGACTCTCGCCTACGAGCAGTACGTC. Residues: CASSLGTLAYEQYV.

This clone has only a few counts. The CDR3 sequence: CASGSGRGNEQFF. The CDR3 bases are TGTGCCAGCGGGAGCGGGAGAGGAAATGAGCAGTTCTTC. The V gene is TRBV6-1, the J gene TRBJ2-1; 8 bases align to TRBD2. Per the germline V gene, CDR1 is MNHNS and CDR2 is SASEGT. J was trimmed by 7 bases and V by 8 bases; bases with no gene match: 7. There are 13 residues in the CDR3.

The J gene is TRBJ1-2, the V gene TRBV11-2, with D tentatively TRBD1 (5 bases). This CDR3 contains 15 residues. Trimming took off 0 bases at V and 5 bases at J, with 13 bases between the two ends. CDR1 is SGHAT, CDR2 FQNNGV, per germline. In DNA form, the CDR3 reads TGTGCCAGCAGCTTAGATTCTGGGGCGGGATATGGCTACACCTTC. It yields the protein CASSLDSGAGYGYTF.

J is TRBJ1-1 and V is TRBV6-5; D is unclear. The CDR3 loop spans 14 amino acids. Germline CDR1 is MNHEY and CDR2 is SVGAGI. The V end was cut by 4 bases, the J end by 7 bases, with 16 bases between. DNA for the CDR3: TGTGCCAGCAGTTTAGCGCATTGGCAGAGTGAAGCTTTCTTT. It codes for CASSLAHWQSEAFF.

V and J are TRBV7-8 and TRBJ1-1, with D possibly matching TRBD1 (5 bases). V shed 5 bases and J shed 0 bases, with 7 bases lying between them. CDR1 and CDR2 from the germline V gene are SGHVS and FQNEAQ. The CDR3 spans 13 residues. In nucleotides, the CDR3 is TGTGCCAGCAGCCGGGGGTTGAACACTGAAGCTTTCTTT. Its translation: CASSRGLNTEAFF.

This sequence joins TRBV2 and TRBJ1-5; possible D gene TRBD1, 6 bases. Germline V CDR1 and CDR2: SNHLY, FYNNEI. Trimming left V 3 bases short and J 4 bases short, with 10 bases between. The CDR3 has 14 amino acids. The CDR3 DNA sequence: TGTGCCAGCAGTGATTGGGACACTAATCAGCCCCAGCATTTT. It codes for CASSDWDTNQPQHF.

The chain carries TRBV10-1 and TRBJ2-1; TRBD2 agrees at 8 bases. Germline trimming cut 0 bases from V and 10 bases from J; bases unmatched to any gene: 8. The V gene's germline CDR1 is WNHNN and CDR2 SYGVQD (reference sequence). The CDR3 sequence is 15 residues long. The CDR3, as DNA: TGCGCCAGCAGTGAGTCGAGGGGTCCTAGCGGGGAGCAGTTCTTC. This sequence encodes CASSESRGPSGEQFF.

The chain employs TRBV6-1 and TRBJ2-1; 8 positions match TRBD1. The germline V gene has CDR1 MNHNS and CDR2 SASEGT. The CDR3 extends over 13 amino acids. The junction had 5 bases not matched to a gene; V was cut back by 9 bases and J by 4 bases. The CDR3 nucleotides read TGTGCCAGTGTTGGACAGGGATACAATGAGCAGTTCTTC. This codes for CASVGQGYNEQFF.

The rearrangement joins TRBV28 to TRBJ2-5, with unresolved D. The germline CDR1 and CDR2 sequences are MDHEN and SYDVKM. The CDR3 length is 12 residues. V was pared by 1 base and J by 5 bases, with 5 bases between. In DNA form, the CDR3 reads TGTGCCAGCAGTTTATTACAGGAGACCCAGTACTTC. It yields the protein CASSLLQETQYF.

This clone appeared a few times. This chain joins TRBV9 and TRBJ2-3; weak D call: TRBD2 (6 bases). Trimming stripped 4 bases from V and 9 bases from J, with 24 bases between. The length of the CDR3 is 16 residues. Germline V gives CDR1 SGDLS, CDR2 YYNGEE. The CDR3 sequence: CASSPSAGGPQETQYF. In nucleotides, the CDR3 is TGTGCCAGCAGCCCGTCAGCCGGGGGTCCCCAAGAGACGCAGTATTTT.